The clone carrying this TCR beta chain was found many times. This entry is derived from a study of T cell clonality in common variable immunodeficiency. Equal genomic DNA amounts from CVID and control samples were sequenced. Profiling relied on immunoSEQ multiplex PCR, and the TCRdb table lists in-frame clones only, not all of them. This sample comprises 40,000 to 50,000 clones, none seen once only. Sequences were obtained from peripheral blood mononuclear cells. This sequence originates from a person aged 18 to 70 in good health.

The CDR3 here is CASSLRRGLAGWETQYF. CDR3 bases read: TGTGCCAGCAGCTTGCGCAGGGGGCTCGCGGGATGGGAGACC. The chain recombines TRBV9 with TRBJ2-5, with TRBD1 matching over 8 bases. The read gets to within 3 residues of the CDR3 end, and the germline J gene fills in the rest. CDR3 length: 17 amino acids. Germline values: CDR1 SGDLS, CDR2 YYNGEE. V trimming: 4 bases; J trimming: 5 bases; junction bases outside the gene matches: 16.